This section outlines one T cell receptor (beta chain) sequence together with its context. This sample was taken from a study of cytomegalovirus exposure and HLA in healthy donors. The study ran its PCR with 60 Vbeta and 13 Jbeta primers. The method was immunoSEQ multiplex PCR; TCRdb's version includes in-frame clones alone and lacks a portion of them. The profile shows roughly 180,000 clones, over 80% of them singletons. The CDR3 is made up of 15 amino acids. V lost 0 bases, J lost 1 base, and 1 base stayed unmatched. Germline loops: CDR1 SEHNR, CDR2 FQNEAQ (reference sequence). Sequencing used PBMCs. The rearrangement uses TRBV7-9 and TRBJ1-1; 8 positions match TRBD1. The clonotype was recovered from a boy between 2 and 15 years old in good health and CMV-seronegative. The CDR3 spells CASSLAGQANTEAFF. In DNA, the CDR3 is TGTGCCAGCAGCTTAGCGGGACAGGCGAACACTGAAGCTTTCTTT.